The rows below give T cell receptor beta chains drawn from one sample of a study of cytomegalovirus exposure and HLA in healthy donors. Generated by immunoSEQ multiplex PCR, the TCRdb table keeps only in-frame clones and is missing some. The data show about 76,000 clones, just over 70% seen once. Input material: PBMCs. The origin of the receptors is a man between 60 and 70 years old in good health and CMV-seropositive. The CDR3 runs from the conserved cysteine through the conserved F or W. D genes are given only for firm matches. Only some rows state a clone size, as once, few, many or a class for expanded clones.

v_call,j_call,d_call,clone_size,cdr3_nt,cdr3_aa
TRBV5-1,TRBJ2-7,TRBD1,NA,TGCGCCAGCAGCTTACGACAGGGGATCAACGAGCAGTACTTC,CASSLRQGINEQYF
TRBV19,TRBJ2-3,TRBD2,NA,TGTGCCAGTGGGGGACTAGCGGCCCTCACAGATACGCAGTATTTT,CASGGLAALTDTQYF
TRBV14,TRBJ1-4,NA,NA,TGTGCCAGCAGCCATTCGACTATTGCTGGGAATGAAAAACTGTTTTTT,CASSHSTIAGNEKLFF
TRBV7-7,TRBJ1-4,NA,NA,TGTGCTAGCAGCCCGGGAGTTGCAACTAATGAAAAACTGTTTTTT,CASSPGVATNEKLFF
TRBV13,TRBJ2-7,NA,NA,TGTGCCAGCAGCTTGGGGGGTATTCCCTACGAGCAGTACTTC,CASSLGGIPYEQYF
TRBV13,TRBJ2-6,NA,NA,TGTGCCAGCAGTGCGTCTGGGGCCAACGTCCTGACTTTC,CASSASGANVLTF
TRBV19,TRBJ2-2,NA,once,TGTGCCAGTAGTATCCTAGCGTCCGGGGAGCTGTTTTTT,CASSILASGELFF
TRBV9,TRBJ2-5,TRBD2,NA,TGTGCCAGCAGCGCGACTAGCGGGGGGTATCGAACGGAGACCCAGTACTTC,CASSATSGGYRTETQYF
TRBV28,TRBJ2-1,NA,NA,TGTGCCAGCAGTTTAGTGGGCAACCTTTACAATGAGCAGTTCTTC,CASSLVGNLYNEQFF
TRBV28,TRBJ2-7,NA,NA,TGTGCCAGCAGCTATTTACAGCCCCCCTACGAGCAGTACTTC,CASSYLQPPYEQYF
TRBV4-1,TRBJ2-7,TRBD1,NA,TGCGCCAGCAGCCAAGGGCGGACAGGGCGGAGGGCTGCCTACGAGCAGTACTTC,CASSQGRTGRRAAYEQYF
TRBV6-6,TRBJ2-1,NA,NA,TGTGCCAGCAGTTACTTAGACTCCCCGCGTGGGTTCTTC,CASSYLDSPRGFF
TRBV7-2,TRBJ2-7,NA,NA,TGTGCCAGCAGCTCGGGGTACTACGAGCAGTACTTC,CASSSGYYEQYF
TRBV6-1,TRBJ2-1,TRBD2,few,TGTGCCAGCAGTGAAGGGCGGGGGGGCCGTGAGCAGTTCTTC,CASSEGRGGREQFF
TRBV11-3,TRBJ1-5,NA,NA,TGTGCCAGCAGCTTAGGCGTAGGGTGTGGGGACTATAGCAATCAGCCCCAGCATTTT,CASSLGVGCGDYSNQPQHF
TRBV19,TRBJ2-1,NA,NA,TGTGCCAGCAGAACAGCCTACAATGAGCAGTTCTTC,CASRTAYNEQFF
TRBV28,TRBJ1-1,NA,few,TGTGCCAGCAGAGAAGGGGGTAACACTGAAGCTTTCTTT,CASREGGNTEAFF
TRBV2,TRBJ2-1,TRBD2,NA,TGTGCCAGCAGTGAAGGAGGACTAGCGGGCAATGAGCAGTTCTTC,CASSEGGLAGNEQFF
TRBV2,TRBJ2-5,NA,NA,TGTGCCAGCAGTGGTGTCAGGGGCTCAGAGACCCAGTACTTC,CASSGVRGSETQYF
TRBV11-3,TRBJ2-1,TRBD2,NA,TGTGCCAGCAGCGAAGAGCGGGGGTACAATGAGCAGTTCTTC,CASSEERGYNEQFF
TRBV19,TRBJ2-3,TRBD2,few,TGTGCCAGTAGTATAGATTGGGGGGGGTCAGATACGCAGTATTTT,CASSIDWGGSDTQYF
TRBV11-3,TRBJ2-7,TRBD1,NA,TGTGCCAGCAGCGCCGGGACAGCTACCCCAAGCGAGCAGTACTTC,CASSAGTATPSEQYF
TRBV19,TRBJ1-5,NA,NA,TGTGCCAGTAGTAGCGGCCGTAGACAGGATGTGGGCCCCCAGCATTTT,CASSSGRRQDVGPQHF
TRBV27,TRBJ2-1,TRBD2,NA,TGTGCCAGCAGTCACCTCTCCGGGACTAGCGGGAGGGCTTTCCACAATGAGCAGTTCTTC,CASSHLSGTSGRAFHNEQFF
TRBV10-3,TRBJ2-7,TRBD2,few,TGTGCCATCAGTGACCCTAGCGGGAGTGGCGAGCAGTACTTC,CAISDPSGSGEQYF
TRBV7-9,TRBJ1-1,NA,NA,TGTGCCAGCAGCTATAGTAACACTGAAGCTTTCTTT,CASSYSNTEAFF
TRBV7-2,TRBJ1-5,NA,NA,TGTGCCAGCAGCCCGGGTAGCAATCAGCCCCAGCATTTT,CASSPGSNQPQHF
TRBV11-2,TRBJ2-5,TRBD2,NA,TGTGCCAGCAGCTCCGCGACGGGAGGGACCCAGTACTTC,CASSSATGGTQYF
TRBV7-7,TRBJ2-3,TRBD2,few,TGTGCCAGCAGCCTCGGGACTAGCGGGGGTGGGGGAGATACGCAGTATTTT,CASSLGTSGGGGDTQYF
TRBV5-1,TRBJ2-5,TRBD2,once,TGCGCCAGCAGCCCCCCCTCCGCTAGCGGGAGGGCCCCCGTTATCCAAGAGACCCAGTACTTC,CASSPPSASGRAPVIQETQYF
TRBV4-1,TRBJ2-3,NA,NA,TGCGCCAGCAGCCAAAGTAGGAGCACTAGCACAGATACGCAGTATTTT,CASSQSRSTSTDTQYF
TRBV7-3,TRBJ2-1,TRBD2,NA,TGTGCCAGCAGCTTAAGTTCCCTGACTAGCGGGATTGTCAATGAGCAGTTCTTC,CASSLSSLTSGIVNEQFF
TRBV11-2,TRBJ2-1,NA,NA,TGTGCCAGCATCCACACCCCATACGAGCAGTTCTTC,CASIHTPYEQFF
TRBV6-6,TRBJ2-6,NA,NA,TGTGCCAGCAGGGCAGGGCAAGGAGGGGCCAACGTCCTGACTTTC,CASRAGQGGANVLTF
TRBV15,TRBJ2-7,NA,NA,TGTGCCACCAGCAGAGATCGTACCTACGAGCAGTACTTC,CATSRDRTYEQYF
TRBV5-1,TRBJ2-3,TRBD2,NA,TGCGCCAGCAGCGCCGGACTAGGCACAGATACGCAGTATTTT,CASSAGLGTDTQYF